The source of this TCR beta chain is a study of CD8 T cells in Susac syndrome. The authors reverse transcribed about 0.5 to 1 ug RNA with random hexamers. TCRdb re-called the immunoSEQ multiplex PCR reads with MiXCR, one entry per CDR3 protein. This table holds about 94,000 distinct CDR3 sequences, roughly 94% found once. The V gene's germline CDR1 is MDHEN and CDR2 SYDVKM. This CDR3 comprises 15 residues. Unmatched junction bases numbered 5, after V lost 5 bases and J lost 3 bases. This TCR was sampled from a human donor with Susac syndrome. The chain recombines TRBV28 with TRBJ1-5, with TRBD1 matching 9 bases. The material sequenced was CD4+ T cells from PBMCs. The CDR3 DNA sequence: TGTGCCAGCAGTCCGGGACAGGGCAACAATCAGCCCCAGCATTTT. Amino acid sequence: CASSPGQGNNQPQHF.